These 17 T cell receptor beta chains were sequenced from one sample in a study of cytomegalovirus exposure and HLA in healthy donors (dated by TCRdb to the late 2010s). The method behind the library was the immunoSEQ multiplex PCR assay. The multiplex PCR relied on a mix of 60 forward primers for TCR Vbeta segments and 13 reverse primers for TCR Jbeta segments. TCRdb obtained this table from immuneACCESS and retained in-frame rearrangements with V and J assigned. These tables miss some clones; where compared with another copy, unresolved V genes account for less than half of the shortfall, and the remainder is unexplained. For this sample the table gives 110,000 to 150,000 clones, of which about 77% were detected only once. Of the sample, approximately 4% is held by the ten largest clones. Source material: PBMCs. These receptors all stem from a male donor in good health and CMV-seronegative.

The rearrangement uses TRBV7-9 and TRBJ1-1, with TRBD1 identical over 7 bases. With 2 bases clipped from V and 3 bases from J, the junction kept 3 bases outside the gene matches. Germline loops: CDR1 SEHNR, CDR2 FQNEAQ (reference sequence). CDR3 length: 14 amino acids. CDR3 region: CASSLKQGDTEAFF. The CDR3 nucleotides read TGTGCCAGCAGCTTAAAGCAGGGGGACACTGAAGCTTTCTTT.

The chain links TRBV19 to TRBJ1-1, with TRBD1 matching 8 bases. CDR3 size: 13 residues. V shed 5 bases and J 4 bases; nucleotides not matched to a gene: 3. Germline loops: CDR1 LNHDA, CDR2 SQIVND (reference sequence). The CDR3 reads CASSVGQGTEAFF. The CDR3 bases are TGTGCCAGTAGTGTTGGACAGGGCACTGAAGCTTTCTTT.

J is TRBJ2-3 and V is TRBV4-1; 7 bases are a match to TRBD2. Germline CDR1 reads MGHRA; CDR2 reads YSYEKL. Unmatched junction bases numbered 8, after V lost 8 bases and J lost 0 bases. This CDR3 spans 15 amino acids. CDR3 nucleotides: TGCGCCAGCCGCAACCTAGCGGCTAGCACAGATACGCAGTATTTT. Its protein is CASRNLAASTDTQYF.

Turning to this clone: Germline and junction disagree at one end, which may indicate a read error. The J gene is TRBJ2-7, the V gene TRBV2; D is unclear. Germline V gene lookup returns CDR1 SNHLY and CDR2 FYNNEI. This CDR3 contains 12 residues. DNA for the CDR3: TGTGCCAGCAGTGAGAATAGGAGAAACCTCCACTTC. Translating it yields CASSENRRNLHF.

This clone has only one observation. CDR3 residues: CASLESISGNTIYF. The CDR3, as DNA: TGTGCCAGCTTAGAGTCCATCTCTGGAAACACCATATATTTT. The J gene is TRBJ1-3, the V gene TRBV7-9; D is unclear. The CDR3 runs 14 residues. Germline values: CDR1 SEHNR, CDR2 FQNEAQ (reference sequence). V lost 8 bases and J lost 0, with 11 bases in between.

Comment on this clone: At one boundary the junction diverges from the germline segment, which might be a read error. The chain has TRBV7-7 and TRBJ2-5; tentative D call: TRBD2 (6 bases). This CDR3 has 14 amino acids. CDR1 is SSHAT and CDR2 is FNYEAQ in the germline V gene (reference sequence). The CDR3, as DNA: TGTGCTAGCAGCCCCCTCGGGGGTCAAGAGACCCAGTACTTC. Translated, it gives CASSPLGGQETQYF.

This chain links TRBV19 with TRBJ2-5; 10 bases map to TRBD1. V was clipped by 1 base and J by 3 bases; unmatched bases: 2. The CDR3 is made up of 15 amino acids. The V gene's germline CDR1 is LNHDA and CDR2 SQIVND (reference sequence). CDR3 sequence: CASSIGGTGEETQYF. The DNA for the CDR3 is TGTGCCAGTAGTATAGGAGGGACAGGGGAAGAGACCCAGTACTTC.

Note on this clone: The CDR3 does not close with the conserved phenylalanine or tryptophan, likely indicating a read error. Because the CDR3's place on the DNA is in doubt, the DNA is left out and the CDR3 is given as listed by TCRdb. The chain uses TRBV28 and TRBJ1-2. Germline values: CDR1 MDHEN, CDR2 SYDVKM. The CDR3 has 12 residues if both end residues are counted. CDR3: CASSLETDSLNI.

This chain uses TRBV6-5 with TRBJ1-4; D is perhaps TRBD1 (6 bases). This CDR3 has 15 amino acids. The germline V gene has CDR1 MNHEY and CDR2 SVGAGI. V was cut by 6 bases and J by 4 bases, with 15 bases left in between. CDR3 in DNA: TGTGCCAGCAGCCACAGGCACAGGGATAATGAAAAACTGTTTTTT. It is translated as CASSHRHRDNEKLFF.

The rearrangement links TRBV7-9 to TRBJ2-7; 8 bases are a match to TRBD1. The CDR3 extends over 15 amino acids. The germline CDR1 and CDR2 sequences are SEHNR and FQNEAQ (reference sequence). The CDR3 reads CSTSLGTGTTYEQYF. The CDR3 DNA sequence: TGTTCCACCTCTTTAGGGACAGGTACCACCTACGAGCAGTACTTC.

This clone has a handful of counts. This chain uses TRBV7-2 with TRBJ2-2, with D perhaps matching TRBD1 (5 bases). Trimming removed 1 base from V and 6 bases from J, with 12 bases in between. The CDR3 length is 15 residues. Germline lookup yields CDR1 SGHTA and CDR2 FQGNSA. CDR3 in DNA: TGTGCCAGCAGCTTAGGAAGGGGTAGGGCCGGGGAGCTGTTTTTT. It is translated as CASSLGRGRAGELFF. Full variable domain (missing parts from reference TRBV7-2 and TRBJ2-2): GAGVSQSPSNKVTEKGKDVELRCDPISGHTALYWYRQSLGQGLEFLIYFQGNSAPDKSGLPSDRFSAERTGGSVSTLTIQRTQQEDSAVYLCASSLGRGRAGELFFGEGSRLTVL.

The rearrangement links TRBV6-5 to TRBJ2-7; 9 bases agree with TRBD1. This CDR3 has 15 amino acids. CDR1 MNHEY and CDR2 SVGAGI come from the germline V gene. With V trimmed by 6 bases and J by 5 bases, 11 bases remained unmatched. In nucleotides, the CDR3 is TGTGCCAGCAGGTCCCCGGGACAGGGATTCCACGAGCAGTACTTC. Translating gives CASRSPGQGFHEQYF.

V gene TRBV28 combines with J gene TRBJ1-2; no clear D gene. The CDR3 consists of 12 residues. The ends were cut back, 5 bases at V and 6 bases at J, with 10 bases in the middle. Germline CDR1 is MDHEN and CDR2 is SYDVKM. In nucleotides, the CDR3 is TGTGCCAGCAGTACTAGGGTCGATGGCTACACCTTC. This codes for CASSTRVDGYTF.

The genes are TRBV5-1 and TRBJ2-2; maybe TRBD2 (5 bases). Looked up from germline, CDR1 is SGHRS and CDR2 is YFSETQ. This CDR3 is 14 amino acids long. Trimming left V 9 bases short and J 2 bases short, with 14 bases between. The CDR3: CATAPLANTGELFF. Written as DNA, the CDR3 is TGCGCCACGGCACCCCTAGCTAACACCGGGGAGCTGTTTTTT.

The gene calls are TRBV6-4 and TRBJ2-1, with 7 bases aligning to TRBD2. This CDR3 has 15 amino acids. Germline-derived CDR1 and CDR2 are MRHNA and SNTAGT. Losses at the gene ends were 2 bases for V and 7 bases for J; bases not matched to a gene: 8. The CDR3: CASSDESGGGNEQFF. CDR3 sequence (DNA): TGTGCCAGCAGTGACGAGTCGGGGGGTGGGAATGAGCAGTTCTTC.

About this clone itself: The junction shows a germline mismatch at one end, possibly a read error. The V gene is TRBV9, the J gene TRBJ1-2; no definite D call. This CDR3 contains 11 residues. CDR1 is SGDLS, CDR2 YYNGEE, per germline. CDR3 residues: CASSVGQDISF. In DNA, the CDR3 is TGTGCCAGCAGCGTAGGGCAGGATATCTCCTTC.

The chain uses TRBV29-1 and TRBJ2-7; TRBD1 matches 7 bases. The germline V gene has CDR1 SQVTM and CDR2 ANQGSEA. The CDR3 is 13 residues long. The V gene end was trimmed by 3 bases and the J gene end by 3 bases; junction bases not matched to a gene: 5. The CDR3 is CSVEGWDSYEQYF. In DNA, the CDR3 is TGCAGCGTTGAGGGCTGGGACAGCTACGAGCAGTACTTC.